This TCR beta chain was retrieved from a study of blood T cell repertoires in COVID-19. Study details: The United States, Italy and Spain provided the acute and convalescent COVID-19 samples. Sources were T cells, B-cell-depleted T cells, or PBMCs; the material itself was cDNA or gDNA.

Original processing methods: Amplification of reference gene primers provided the estimated nucleated cell counts. Here immunoSEQ multiplex PCR was the method, and the copy in TCRdb shows in-frame clones only, minus some. V and J calls plus clone size are reproduced from that table; the DNA served to infer D and trimming. The sample carries approximately 150,000 clones, around 83% recorded once. Per germline, CDR1 MDHEN and CDR2 SYDVKM. This CDR3 has 15 amino acids. V was shortened by 8 bases and J by 3 bases, with 16 bases between the two germline ends. This clone was seen a handful of times. The sample comprised peripheral blood. This chain uses TRBV28 with TRBJ2-2, with D maybe TRBD2 (5 bases). The source is a man in his 70s who had recovered from COVID-19. Here the CDR3 reads CASRDGLFDTGELFF. CDR3 nucleotides: TGTGCCAGCCGCGACGGACTTTTTGACACCGGGGAGCTGTTTTTT. The full variable domain, in which reference TRBV28 and TRBJ2-2 provide the parts outside the CDR3, is DVKVTQSSRYLVKRTGEKVFLECVQDMDHENMFWYRQDPGLGLRLIYFSYDVKMKEKGDIPEGYSVSREKKERFSLILESASTNQTSMYLCASRDGLFDTGELFFGEGSRLTVL.